The 8 T cell receptor beta chains below all came from one sample that was sequenced in a study of cytomegalovirus exposure and HLA in healthy donors. Repertoires were generated with immunoSEQ multiplex PCR, while TCRdb's copy carries only in-frame clones and drops some. The data show around 200,000 clones, with roughly 84% seen just once and 2.5% to 3% held by the top ten. Input material: PBMCs. These receptors all come from a woman under 30 in good health and CMV-seropositive.

The rearrangement uses TRBV9 and TRBJ1-2; D may be TRBD1 (5 bases). Germline V gene lookup returns CDR1 SGDLS and CDR2 YYNGEE. The ends were cut back, 0 bases at V and 7 bases at J, with 10 bases in the middle. The CDR3 is made up of 13 amino acids. For the CDR3, the DNA is TGTGCCAGCAGCGTAGACGGGGGTTCTGGCTACACCTTC. Protein: CASSVDGGSGYTF.

The chain recombines TRBV6-5 with TRBJ1-1; 8 bases fit TRBD1. V gave up 6 bases and J gave up 10 bases; unmatched junction bases: 7. The CDR3 is made up of 12 amino acids. CDR1 MNHEY and CDR2 SVGAGI come from the germline V gene. CDR3 sequence (DNA): TGTGCCAGCAGCCGGCAGGGGGCCGCAGCTTTCTTT. It is translated as CASSRQGAAAFF.

The chain has TRBV6-6 and TRBJ1-6, with 7 bases that match TRBD1. The CDR3 runs to 16 residues. Germline assignment: CDR1 MNHNY and CDR2 SVGAGI (reference sequence). Trimming cost V 7 bases and J 6 bases; bases outside gene matches: 12. DNA for the CDR3: TGTGCCAGCACCCAGACAGGGCAGAGGGGTAATTCACCCCTCCACTTT. Residues: CASTQTGQRGNSPLHF.

This chain joins TRBV4-2 and TRBJ2-7; 7 bases match TRBD1. CDR3 length: 16 residues. Per the germline V gene, CDR1 is LGHNA and CDR2 is YNFKEQ. Losses at the gene ends were 4 bases for V and 5 bases for J; bases not matched to a gene: 14. DNA for the CDR3: TGTGCCAGCAGCCCGTTACTTAACAGGGGCCGACACGAGCAGTACTTC. Translating it yields CASSPLLNRGRHEQYF.

This clone was picked up a small number of times. This chain connects TRBV5-4 to TRBJ1-2, with D unclear. This CDR3 has 14 amino acids. Germline loops: CDR1 SGHNT, CDR2 YYREEE (reference sequence). The germline V and J ends were trimmed by 4 bases and 5 bases, with 15 bases remaining between them. As DNA, the CDR3 is TGTGCCAGCAGCCCAACACCGGGAGCTTATGGCTACACCTTC. It specifies CASSPTPGAYGYTF.

This clone was counted only a few times. CDR3 sequence reads: CASTDRGLDYGYTF. CDR3 DNA: TGTGCCAGTACCGACAGGGGGCTCGACTATGGCTACACCTTC. The chain is built from TRBV19 and TRBJ1-2; 10 positions agree with TRBD1. The length of the CDR3 is 14 residues. From germline, CDR1 is LNHDA and CDR2 SQIVND (reference sequence). The trim removed 7 bases at V and 3 bases at J, leaving 5 bases unmatched.

This chain links TRBV13 with TRBJ2-2; tentative D call: TRBD2 (6 bases). Germline CDR1 reads PRHDT; CDR2 reads FYEKMQ (reference sequence). There are 15 residues in the CDR3. The V and J ends lost 1 base and 4 bases respectively, with 10 bases between them. Written as DNA, the CDR3 is TGTGCCAGCAGCTTAGAAATGGGGGGCACCGGGGAGCTGTTTTTT. Residues: CASSLEMGGTGELFF.

V and J are TRBV5-5 and TRBJ1-1, with 7 positions matching TRBD1. The CDR3 has 12 amino acids. Germline V gives CDR1 SGHKS, CDR2 YYEKEE (reference sequence). V lost 4 bases, J lost 7 bases, and 4 bases stayed unmatched. CDR3 in amino acids: CASSPRDSEAFF. In DNA, the CDR3 is TGTGCCAGCAGCCCCAGGGACAGTGAAGCTTTCTTT.